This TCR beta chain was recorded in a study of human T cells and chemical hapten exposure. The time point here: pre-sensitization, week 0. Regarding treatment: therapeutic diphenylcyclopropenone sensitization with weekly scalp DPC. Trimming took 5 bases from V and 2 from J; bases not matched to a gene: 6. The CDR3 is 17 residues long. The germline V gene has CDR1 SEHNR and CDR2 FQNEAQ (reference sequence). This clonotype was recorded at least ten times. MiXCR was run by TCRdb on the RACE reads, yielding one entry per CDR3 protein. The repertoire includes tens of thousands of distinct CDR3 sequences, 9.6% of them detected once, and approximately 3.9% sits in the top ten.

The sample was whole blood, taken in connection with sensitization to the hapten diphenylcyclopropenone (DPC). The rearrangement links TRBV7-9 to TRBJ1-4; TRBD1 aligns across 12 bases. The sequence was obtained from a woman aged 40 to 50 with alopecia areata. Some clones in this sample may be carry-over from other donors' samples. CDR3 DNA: TGTGCCAGCAGCCAGTGGGGACAGGGGGCTACTAATGAAAAACTGTTTTTT. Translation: CASSQWGQGATNEKLFF.